The count of the clone carrying this T cell receptor beta chain is one. Its antigen remains unknown. The data stem from a study of metastatic and nonmetastatic thyroid tumors. The overall study: Repertoires of blood and of tissue (tumor or nodule) from malignant and benign thyroid patients were compared.

J gave up 4 bases and V 6 bases, and 18 bases lay outside the gene matches. From germline, CDR1 is SNHLY and CDR2 FYNNEI. This CDR3 contains 19 residues. Study-level results: For both blood and tumor, malignant thyroid tumors reportedly showed significantly higher TCR beta diversity than benign nodules did.

TCRdb re-clonotyped the PCR reads through MiXCR. The sample lists several thousand clones; 20% to 25% were seen once. Patients underwent thyroid surgery, and none had received any treatment before it. This sequence originates from a male donor with papillary thyroid cancer or a benign thyroid nodule (not recorded which). Some clones in this sample may be carry-over from other donors' samples. The chain has TRBV2 and TRBJ2-7; 13 bases agree with TRBD2. The sample was tumor tissue. The CDR3 nucleotides read TGTGCCAGCAGACGAGACACCGGGACTAGCGGGAAACTCGTGTACGAGCAGTACTTC. It is translated as CASRRDTGTSGKLVYEQYF.